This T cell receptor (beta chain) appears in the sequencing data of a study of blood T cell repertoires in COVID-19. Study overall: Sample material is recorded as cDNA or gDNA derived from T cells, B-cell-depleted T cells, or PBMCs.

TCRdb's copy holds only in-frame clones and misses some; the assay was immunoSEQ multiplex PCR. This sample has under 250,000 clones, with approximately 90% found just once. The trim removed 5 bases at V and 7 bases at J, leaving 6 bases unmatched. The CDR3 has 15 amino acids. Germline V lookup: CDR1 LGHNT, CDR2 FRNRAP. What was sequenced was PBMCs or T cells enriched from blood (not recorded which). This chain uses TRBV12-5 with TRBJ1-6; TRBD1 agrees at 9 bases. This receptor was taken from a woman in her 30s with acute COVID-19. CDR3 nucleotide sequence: TGTGCTAGTGGTCTTCAAACAGGGGGCAATTCACCCCTCCACTTT. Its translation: CASGLQTGGNSPLHF. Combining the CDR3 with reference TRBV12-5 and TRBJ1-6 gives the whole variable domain DARVTQTPRHKVTEMGQEVTMRCQPILGHNTVFWYRQTMMQGLELLAYFRNRAPLDDSGMPKDRFSAEMPDATLATLKIQPSEPRDSAVYFCASGLQTGGNSPLHFGNGTRLTVT.